Listed here is a single TCR beta chain. The sample belongs to a study of blood T cell repertoires in COVID-19. This table comes from immunoSEQ multiplex PCR, and its TCRdb copy is limited to in-frame clones, with some not included. The sample carries around 30,000 clones, 90% recorded once. The CDR3 has 16 amino acids. Germline CDR1 reads MNHEY; CDR2 reads SVGEGT. The V gene lost 0 bases and the J gene lost 3 bases, with 12 bases spanning the gap. This chain joins TRBV6-2 or TRBV6-3 and TRBJ2-1; a weak D match, TRBD2 (7 bases). This TCR derives from a man of 80 years or more with acute or convalescent COVID-19. Sequencing input: peripheral blood. The CDR3: CASSYSRGGGYNEQFF. In DNA form, the CDR3 reads TGTGCCAGCAGTTACTCGCGAGGGGGGGGCTACAATGAGCAGTTCTTC.